What follows are 2 T cell receptor beta chains derived from one specimen sequenced in a study of blood T cell repertoires in COVID-19. Sequenced by immunoSEQ multiplex PCR; TCRdb stores in-frame clones only, minus some. The sample records roughly 120,000 clones, 80% to 85% being singletons. The sample was peripheral blood. The receptors were gathered from a man between 65 and 85 years old with acute or convalescent COVID-19.

The chain carries TRBV3-1 (or the pseudogene TRBV3-2) and TRBJ1-1; a weak D match, TRBD1 (6 bases). Looked up from germline, CDR1 is LGHDT and CDR2 is YNNKEL (reference sequence). The CDR3 has 14 residues. Trimming shortened V by 7 bases and J by 2 bases, and 14 bases separated the two germline ends. The CDR3 loop reads CASNDQGINTEAFF. CDR3 nucleotides: TGTGCCAGCAACGACCAGGGGATCAACACTGAAGCTTTCTTT.

The chain carries TRBV9 and TRBJ1-1, with 8 bases matching TRBD1. The trim removed 0 bases at V and 11 bases at J, leaving 12 bases unmatched. There are 15 residues in the CDR3. Germline values: CDR1 SGDLS, CDR2 YYNGEE. The CDR3 nucleotides read TGTGCCAGCAGCGTAGGGCAGGGGGCTCGACCCGGGGCTTTCTTT. Translated: CASSVGQGARPGAFF.